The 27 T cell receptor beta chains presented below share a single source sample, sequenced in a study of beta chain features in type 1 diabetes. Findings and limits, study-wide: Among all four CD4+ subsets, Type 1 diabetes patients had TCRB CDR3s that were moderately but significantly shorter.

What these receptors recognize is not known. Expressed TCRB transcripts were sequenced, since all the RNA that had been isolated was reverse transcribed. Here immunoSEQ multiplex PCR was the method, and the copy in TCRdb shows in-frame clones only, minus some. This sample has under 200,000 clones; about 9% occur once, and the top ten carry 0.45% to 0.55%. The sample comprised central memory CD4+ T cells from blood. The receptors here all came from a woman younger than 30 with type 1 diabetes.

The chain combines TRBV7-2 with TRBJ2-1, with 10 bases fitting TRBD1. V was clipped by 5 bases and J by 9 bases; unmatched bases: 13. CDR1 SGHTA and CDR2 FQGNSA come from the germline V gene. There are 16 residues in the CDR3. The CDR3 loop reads CASSLGGTGEFGEQFF. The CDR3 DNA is TGTGCCAGCAGCCTAGGGGGGACAGGGGAGTTTGGTGAGCAGTTCTTC.

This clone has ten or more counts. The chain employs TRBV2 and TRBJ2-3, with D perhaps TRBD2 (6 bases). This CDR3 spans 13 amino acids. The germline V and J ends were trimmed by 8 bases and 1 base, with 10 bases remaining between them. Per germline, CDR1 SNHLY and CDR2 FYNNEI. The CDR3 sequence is CASGRERTDTQYF. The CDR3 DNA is TGTGCCAGCGGTCGGGAGCGCACAGATACGCAGTATTTT.

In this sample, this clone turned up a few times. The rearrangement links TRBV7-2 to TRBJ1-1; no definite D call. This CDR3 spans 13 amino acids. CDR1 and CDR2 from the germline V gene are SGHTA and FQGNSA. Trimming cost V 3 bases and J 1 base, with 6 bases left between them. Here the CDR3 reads CASSLEGNTEAFF. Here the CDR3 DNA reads TGTGCCAGCAGCTTGGAGGGGAACACTGAAGCTTTCTTT.

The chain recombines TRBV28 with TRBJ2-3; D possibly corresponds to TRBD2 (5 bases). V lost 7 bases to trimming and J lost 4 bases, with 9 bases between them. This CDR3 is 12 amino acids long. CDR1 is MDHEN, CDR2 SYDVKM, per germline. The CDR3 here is CASTDYADTQYF. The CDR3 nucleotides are TGTGCCAGCACTGACTACGCAGATACGCAGTATTTT.

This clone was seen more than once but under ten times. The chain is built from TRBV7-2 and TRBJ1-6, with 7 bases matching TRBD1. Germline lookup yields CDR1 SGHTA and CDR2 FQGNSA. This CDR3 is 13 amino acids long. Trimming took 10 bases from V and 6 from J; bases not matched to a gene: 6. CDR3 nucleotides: TGTGCCATCCGGACAGGCCTTAATTCACCCCTCCACTTT. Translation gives CAIRTGLNSPLHF.

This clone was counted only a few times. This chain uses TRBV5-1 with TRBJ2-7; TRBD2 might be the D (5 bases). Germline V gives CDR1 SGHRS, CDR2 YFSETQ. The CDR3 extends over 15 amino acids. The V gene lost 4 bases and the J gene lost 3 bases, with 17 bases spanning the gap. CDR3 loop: CASSVELSGLYEQYF. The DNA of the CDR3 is TGCGCCAGCAGCGTCGAACTCAGCGGCCTCTACGAGCAGTACTTC.

CDR3 nucleotide sequence: TGTGCCAGCAGCGCCCAGGCTGGCACAGATACGCAGTATTTT. It translates to CASSAQAGTDTQYF. The rearrangement uses TRBV7-9 and TRBJ2-3; D is unclear. The V and J ends lost 5 bases and 1 base respectively, with 10 bases between them. The CDR3 consists of 14 residues. The germline gives CDR1 SEHNR, CDR2 FQNEAQ (reference sequence).

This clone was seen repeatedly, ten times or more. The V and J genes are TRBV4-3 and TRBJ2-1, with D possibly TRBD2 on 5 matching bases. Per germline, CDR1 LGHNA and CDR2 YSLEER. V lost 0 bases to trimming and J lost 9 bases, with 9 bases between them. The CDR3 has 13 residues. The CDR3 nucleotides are TGCGCCAGCAGCCAAGATTTGGGGAGTGAGCAGTTCTTC. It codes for CASSQDLGSEQFF.

DNA of the CDR3: TGTGCCAGCAGAGCTAGCGACACCTACGAGCAGTACTTC. This gives the protein CASRASDTYEQYF. The V gene is TRBV28, the J gene TRBJ2-7; a possible D gene is TRBD2 (6 bases). Trimming cost V 6 bases and J 2 bases, with 11 bases left between them. The germline gives CDR1 MDHEN, CDR2 SYDVKM. This CDR3 is 13 amino acids long.

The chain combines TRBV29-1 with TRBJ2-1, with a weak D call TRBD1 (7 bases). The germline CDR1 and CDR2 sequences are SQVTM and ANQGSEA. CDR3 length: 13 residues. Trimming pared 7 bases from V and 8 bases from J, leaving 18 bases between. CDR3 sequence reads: CSARQGGRHEQFF. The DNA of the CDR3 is TGCAGCGCCCGACAGGGAGGTCGCCATGAGCAGTTCTTC.

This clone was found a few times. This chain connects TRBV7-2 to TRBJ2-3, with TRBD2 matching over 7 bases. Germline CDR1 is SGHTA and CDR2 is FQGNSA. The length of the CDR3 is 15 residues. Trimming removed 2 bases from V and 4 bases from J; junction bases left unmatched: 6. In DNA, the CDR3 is TGTGCCAGCAGCTTAAGTCTAGCGGCCCCAGATACGCAGTATTTT. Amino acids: CASSLSLAAPDTQYF.

The CDR3 DNA sequence: TGCGCCAGCAGCCCGGACAGCCTATCCTACGAGCAGTACTTC. Protein sequence: CASSPDSLSYEQYF. The chain is built from TRBV5-1 and TRBJ2-7, with a possible D match to TRBD1 (6 bases). CDR1 SGHRS and CDR2 YFSETQ come from the germline V gene. V was cut by 4 bases and J by 1 base, with 12 bases left in between. This CDR3 comprises 14 residues.

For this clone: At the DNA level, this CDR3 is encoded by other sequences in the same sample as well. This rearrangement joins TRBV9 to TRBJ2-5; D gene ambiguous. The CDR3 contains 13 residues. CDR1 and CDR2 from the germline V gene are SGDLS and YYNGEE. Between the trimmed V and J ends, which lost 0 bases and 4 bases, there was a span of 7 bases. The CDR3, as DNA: TGTGCCAGCAGCGTAGATCCCGGAGAGACCCAGTACTTC. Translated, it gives CASSVDPGETQYF.

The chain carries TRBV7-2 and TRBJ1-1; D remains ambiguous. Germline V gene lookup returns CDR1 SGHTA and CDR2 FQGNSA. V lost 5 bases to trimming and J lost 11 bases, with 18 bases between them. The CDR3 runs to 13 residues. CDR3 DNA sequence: TGTGCCAGCAGCGACCGGGGAAACCTGAGGGCTTTCTTT. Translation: CASSDRGNLRAFF.

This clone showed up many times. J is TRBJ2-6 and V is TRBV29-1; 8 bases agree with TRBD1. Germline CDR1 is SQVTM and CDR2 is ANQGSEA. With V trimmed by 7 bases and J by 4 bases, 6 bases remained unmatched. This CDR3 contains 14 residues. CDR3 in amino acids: CSAGDRSGANVLTF. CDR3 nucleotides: TGCAGCGCCGGGGACAGGTCGGGGGCCAACGTCCTGACTTTC.

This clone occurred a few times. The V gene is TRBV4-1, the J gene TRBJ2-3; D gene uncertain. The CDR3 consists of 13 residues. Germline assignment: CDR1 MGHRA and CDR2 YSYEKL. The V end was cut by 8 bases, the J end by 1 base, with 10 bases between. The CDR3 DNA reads TGCGCCAGCCGCGGATCGCGCACAGATACGCAGTATTTT. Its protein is CASRGSRTDTQYF.

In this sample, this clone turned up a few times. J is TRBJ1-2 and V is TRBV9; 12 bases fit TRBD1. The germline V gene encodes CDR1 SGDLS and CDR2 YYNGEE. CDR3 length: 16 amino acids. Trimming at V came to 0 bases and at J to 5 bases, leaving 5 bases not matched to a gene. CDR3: CASSVGGTGGKYGYTF. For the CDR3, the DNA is TGTGCCAGCAGCGTAGGAGGGACAGGGGGCAAGTATGGCTACACCTTC.

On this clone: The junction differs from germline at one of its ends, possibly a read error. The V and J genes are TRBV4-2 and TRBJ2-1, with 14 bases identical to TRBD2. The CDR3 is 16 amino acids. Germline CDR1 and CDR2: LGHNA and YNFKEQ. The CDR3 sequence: CASSQAEGTSGREQFF. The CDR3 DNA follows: TGTGCCAGCAGTCAAGCTGAGGGGACTAGCGGGAGAGAGCAGTTCTTC.

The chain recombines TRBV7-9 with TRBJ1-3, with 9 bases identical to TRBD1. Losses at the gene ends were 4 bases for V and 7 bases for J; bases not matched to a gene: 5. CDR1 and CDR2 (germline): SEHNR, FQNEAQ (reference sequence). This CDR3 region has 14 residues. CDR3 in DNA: TGTGCCAGCAGCTCACAGGGGGCGGAGAACACCATATATTTT. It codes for CASSSQGAENTIYF.

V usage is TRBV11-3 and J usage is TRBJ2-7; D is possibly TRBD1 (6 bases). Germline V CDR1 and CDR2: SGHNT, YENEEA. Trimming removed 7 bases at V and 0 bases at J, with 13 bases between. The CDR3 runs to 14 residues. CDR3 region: CASTFRTASYEQYF. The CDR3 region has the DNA TGTGCCAGCACATTCCGGACAGCCTCCTACGAGCAGTACTTC.

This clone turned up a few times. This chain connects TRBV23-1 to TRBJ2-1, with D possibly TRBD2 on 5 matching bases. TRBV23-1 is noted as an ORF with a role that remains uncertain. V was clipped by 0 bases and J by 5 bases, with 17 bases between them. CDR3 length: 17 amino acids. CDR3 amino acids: CASSQSTGIWRHNEQFF. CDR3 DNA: TGCGCCAGCAGTCAATCGACGGGAATATGGCGGCACAATGAGCAGTTCTTC.

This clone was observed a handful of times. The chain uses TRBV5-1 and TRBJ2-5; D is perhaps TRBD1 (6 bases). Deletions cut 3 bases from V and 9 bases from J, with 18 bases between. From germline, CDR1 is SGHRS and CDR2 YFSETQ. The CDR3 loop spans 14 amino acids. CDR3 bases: TGCGCCAGCAGCTCGGGACATCTCCCAGCTGCCCAGTACTTC. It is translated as CASSSGHLPAAQYF.

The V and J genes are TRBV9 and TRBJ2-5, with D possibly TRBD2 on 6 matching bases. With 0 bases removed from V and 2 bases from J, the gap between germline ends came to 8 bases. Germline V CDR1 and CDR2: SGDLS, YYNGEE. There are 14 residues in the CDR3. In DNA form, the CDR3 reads TGTGCCAGCAGCGTAGGCGGAGGGCAAGAGACCCAGTACTTC. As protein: CASSVGGGQETQYF.

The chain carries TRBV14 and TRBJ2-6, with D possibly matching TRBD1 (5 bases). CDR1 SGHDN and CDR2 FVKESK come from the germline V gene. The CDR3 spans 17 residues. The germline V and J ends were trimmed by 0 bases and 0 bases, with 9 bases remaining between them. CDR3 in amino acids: CASSQDTGSSGANVLTF. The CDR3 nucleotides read TGTGCCAGCAGCCAAGATACAGGTTCCTCTGGGGCCAACGTCCTGACTTTC.

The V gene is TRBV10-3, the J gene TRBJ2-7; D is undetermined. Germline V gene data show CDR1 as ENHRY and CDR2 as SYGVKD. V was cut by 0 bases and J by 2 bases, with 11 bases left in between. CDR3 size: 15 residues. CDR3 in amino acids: CAISESSTSPYEQYF. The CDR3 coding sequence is TGTGCCATCAGTGAGTCATCCACGAGCCCCTACGAGCAGTACTTC.

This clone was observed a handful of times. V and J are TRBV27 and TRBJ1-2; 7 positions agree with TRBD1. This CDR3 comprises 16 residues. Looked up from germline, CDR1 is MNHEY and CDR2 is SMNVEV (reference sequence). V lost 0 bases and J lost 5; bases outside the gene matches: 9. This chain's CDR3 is CASSLSPGQRGYGYTF. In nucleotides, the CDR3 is TGTGCCAGCAGTTTATCGCCGGGACAGCGTGGGTATGGCTACACCTTC.

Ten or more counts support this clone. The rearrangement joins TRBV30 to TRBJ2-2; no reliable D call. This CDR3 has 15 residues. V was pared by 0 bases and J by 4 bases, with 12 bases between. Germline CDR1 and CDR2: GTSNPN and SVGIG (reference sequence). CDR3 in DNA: TGTGCCTGGAGTGTCCAGGCCCTCCCCACCGGGGAGCTGTTTTTT. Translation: CAWSVQALPTGELFF.